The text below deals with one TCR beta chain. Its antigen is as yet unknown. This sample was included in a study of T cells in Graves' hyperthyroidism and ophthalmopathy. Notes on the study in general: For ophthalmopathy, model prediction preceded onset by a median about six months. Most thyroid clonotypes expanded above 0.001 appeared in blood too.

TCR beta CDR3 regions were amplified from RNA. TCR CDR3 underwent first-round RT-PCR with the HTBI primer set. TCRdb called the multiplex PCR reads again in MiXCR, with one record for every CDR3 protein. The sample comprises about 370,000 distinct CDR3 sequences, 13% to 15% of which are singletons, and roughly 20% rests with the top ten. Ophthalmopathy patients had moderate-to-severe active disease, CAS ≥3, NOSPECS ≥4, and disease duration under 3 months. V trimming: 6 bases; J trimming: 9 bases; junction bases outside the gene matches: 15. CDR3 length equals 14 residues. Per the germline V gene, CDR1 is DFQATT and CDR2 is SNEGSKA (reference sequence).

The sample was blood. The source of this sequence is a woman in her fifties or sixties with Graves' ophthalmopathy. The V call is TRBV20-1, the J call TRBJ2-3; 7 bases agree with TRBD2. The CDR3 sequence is CSASSLGRGETQYF. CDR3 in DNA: TGCAGTGCCAGCAGCTTGGGCCGGGGGGAGACGCAGTATTTT.